This entry describes one TCR beta chain. Germline assignment: CDR1 DFQATT and CDR2 SNEGSKA (reference sequence). This CDR3 has 11 amino acids. Deletions cut 4 bases from V and 5 bases from J, with 9 bases between. These data originate in a study of T cell changes during pregnancy in multiple sclerosis. Clones were sequenced by immunoSEQ multiplex PCR, and TCRdb holds only the in-frame ones, with some missing. The data contain about 100,000 clones, about 90% of them singletons. This material consisted of peripheral blood, taken after pregnancy. The J gene is TRBJ2-7, the V gene TRBV20-1, with D tentatively TRBD2 (5 bases). The sequence was collected from a female donor with multiple sclerosis, enrolled in a pregnancy study. This chain's CDR3 is CSAMEENEQYF. CDR3 DNA sequence: TGCAGTGCTATGGAGGAGAACGAGCAGTACTTC.